These 10 T cell receptor beta chains were sequenced from one sample in a study of shared clonotypes between healthy human individuals. Some clones are missing from TCRdb's copy, which holds only in-frame ones; the method was immunoSEQ multiplex PCR. The profile covers 2 million to 2.5 million clones, with about 92% appearing a single time and 1.5% to 2% taken by the ten largest. Naive CD8 isolation took CD45RO-negative cells positively selected for CCR7 and excluded terminally differentiated effector memory CD45RA+ cells. The sequenced sample consisted of naive CD8+ T cells from PBMCs. The origin of the receptors is a man between 18 and 35 years old in good health. Some clones in this sample may be carry-over from other donors' samples.

The chain is built from TRBV7-9 and TRBJ1-6, with 9 nucleotides matching TRBD1. Trimming took 6 bases from V and 7 from J; bases not matched to a gene: 4. CDR1 and CDR2 from the germline V gene are SEHNR and FQNEAQ (reference sequence). The CDR3 consists of 14 residues. CDR3 sequence reads: CASSPGQGNSPLHF. Written as DNA, the CDR3 is TGTGCCAGCAGTCCGGGACAGGGCAATTCACCCCTCCACTTT.

This clone was detected once. The chain couples TRBV5-5 to TRBJ2-7; D ambiguous. The CDR3 loop spans 12 amino acids. CDR1 SGHKS and CDR2 YYEKEE come from the germline V gene (reference sequence). Between the trimmed V and J ends, which lost 4 bases and 0 bases, there was a span of 5 bases. The CDR3 loop is CASSQYSYEQYF. The CDR3 bases are TGTGCCAGCAGCCAGTACTCCTACGAGCAGTACTTC.

This rearrangement joins TRBV7-8 to TRBJ2-3; D assignment may be TRBD1 or TRBD2 (5 bases each). Germline V gives CDR1 SGHVS, CDR2 FQNEAQ. The CDR3 has 16 residues. Trimming removed 1 base from V and 2 bases from J, with 13 bases in between. In DNA, the CDR3 is TGTGCCAGCAGCTTAGTGAGGGACCTCCCCACAGATACGCAGTATTTT. It yields the protein CASSLVRDLPTDTQYF.

This clone was seen a single time. The chain uses TRBV7-9 and TRBJ2-4; D unclear. The CDR3 sequence is 18 residues long. Trimming left V 0 bases short and J 0 bases short, with 15 bases between. Germline V lookup: CDR1 SEHNR, CDR2 FQNEAQ (reference sequence). This chain's CDR3 is CASSLASGPYKAKNIQYF. DNA of the CDR3: TGTGCCAGCAGCTTAGCCTCCGGGCCGTACAAAGCCAAAAACATTCAGTACTTC.

The rearrangement links TRBV4-2 to TRBJ1-4; possible D gene TRBD1, 5 bases. Germline values: CDR1 LGHNA, CDR2 YNFKEQ. V was trimmed by 1 base and J by 4 bases, leaving 13 bases between them. The CDR3 covers 16 residues. CDR3 nucleotides: TGTGCCAGCAGCCAAGCTGGGGAAGGGGTTAATGAAAAACTGTTTTTT. It specifies CASSQAGEGVNEKLFF.

The genes are TRBV28 and TRBJ2-5; D might be TRBD2 (5 bases). V was cut by 6 bases and J by 5 bases, with 19 bases left in between. The V gene's germline CDR1 is MDHEN and CDR2 SYDVKM. The CDR3 spans 15 residues. The chain's CDR3 is CASRGADSSTETQYF. CDR3 nucleotide sequence: TGTGCCAGCAGGGGAGCAGACTCTTCGACGGAGACCCAGTACTTC.

The V and J genes are TRBV28 and TRBJ2-7; the match to TRBD1 covers 10 bases. The CDR3 spans 14 residues. Trimming at V came to 5 bases and at J to 6 bases, leaving 7 bases not matched to a gene. CDR1 is MDHEN, CDR2 SYDVKM, per germline. The CDR3 DNA reads as TGTGCCAGCAGTACTCCGGGACAGGGGCTCGAGCAGTACTTC. Protein: CASSTPGQGLEQYF.

The chain carries TRBV28 and TRBJ2-3; tentatively, D is TRBD1 or TRBD2 (5 bases each). Germline lookup yields CDR1 MDHEN and CDR2 SYDVKM. This CDR3 contains 17 residues. Trimming took off 3 bases at V and 0 bases at J, with 16 bases between the two ends. DNA of the CDR3: TGTGCCAGCAGTTTTCGGCAAATTGAGGGGAGCACAGATACGCAGTATTTT. Translation: CASSFRQIEGSTDTQYF.

The chain employs TRBV15 and TRBJ1-4, with D possibly being TRBD1 (5 bases). CDR1 LNHNV and CDR2 YYDKDF come from the germline V gene (reference sequence). The CDR3 runs 13 residues. V was cut by 5 bases and J by 5 bases, with 9 bases left in between. CDR3 residues: CATSGGVNEKLFF. CDR3 sequence (DNA): TGTGCCACCAGCGGGGGGGTGAATGAAAAACTGTTTTTT.

The chain joins TRBV18 to TRBJ2-1; 11 bases agree with TRBD2. V gave up 8 bases and J gave up 10 bases; unmatched junction bases: 10. This CDR3 contains 14 residues. The V gene's germline CDR1 is KGHSH and CDR2 LQKENI. CDR3 amino acids: CASPTSGIREEQFF. In DNA, the CDR3 is TGTGCCAGCCCGACTAGCGGGATAAGGGAAGAGCAGTTCTTC.